This TCR beta chain originates from a study of blood T cell repertoires in COVID-19. At the level of the study: Acute and convalescent COVID-19 specimens originated in the United States, Italy and Spain. PBMCs, B-cell-depleted T cells, or T cells provided the cDNA or gDNA that made up the material.

In the original workflow: By means of reference gene primer amplification, nucleated cell counts were estimated. Sequenced by immunoSEQ multiplex PCR; TCRdb stores in-frame clones only, minus some. That table gives V, J and clone size, and the DNA gave D and trimming. Among about 290,000 clones, around four fifths were seen once, and the ten largest hold around 4.5%. Germline CDR1 MGHDK, CDR2 SYGVNS. The CDR3 extends over 15 amino acids. The J segment lost 1 base and the V segment lost 8 bases, leaving 9 bases of the junction unmatched. This sequence joins TRBV25-1 and TRBJ2-3; 7 bases are a match to TRBD2. The sample taken for sequencing was peripheral blood. This TCR was sampled from a woman aged 45-60 years with active or convalescent COVID-19. CDR3 protein: CASSRGAGGTDTQYF. The CDR3, as DNA: TGTGCCAGCTCCAGAGGGGCGGGAGGCACAGATACGCAGTATTTT.